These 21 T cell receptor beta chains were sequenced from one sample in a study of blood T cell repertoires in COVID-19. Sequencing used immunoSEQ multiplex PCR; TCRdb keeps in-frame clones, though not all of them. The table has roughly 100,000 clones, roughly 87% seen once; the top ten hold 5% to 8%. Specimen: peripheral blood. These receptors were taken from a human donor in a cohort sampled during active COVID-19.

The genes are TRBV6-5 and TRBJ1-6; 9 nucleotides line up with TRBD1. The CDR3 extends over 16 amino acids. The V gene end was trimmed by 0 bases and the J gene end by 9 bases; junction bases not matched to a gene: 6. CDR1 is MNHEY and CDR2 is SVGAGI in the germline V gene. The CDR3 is CASSYSRDRVASPLHF. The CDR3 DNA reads TGTGCCAGCAGTTACTCGAGGGACAGGGTAGCTTCACCCCTCCACTTT.

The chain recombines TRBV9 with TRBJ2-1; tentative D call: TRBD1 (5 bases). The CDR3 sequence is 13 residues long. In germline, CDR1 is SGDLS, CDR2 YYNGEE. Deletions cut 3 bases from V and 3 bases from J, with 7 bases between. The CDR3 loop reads CASSEQDYNEQFF. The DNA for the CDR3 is TGTGCCAGCAGCGAACAGGACTACAATGAGCAGTTCTTC.

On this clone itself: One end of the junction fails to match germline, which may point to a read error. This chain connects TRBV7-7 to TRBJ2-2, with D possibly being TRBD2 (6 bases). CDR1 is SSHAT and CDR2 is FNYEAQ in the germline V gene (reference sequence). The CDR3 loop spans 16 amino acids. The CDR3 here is CASSLWVEGQAGELFF. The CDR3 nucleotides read TGTGCTAGCAGCTTATGGGTGGAGGGCCAGGCCGGGGAGCTGTTTTTT.

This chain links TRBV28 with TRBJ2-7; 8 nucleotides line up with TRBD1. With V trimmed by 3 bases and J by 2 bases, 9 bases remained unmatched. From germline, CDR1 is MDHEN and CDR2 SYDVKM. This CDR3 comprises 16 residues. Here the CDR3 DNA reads TGTGCCAGCAGTTTTATCCGGGACAGGACTACCTACGAGCAGTACTTC. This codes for CASSFIRDRTTYEQYF. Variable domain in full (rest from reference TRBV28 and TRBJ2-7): DVKVTQSSRYLVKRTGEKVFLECVQDMDHENMFWYRQDPGLGLRLIYFSYDVKMKEKGDIPEGYSVSREKKERFSLILESASTNQTSMYLCASSFIRDRTTYEQYFGPGTRLTVT.

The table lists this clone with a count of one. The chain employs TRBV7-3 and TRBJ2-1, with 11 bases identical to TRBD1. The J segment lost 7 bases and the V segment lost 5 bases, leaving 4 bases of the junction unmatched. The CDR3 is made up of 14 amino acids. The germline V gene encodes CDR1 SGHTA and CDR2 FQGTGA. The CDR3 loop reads CASSPDRGRNEQFF. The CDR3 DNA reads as TGTGCCAGCAGCCCGGACAGGGGGCGGAATGAGCAGTTCTTC.

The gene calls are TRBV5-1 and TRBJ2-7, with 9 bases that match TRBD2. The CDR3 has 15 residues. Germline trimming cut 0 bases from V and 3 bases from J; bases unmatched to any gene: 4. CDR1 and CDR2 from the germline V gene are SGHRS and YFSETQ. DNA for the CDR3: TGCGCCAGCAGCTTGGAGGCGGGGGGGCTCTACGAGCAGTACTTC. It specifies CASSLEAGGLYEQYF.

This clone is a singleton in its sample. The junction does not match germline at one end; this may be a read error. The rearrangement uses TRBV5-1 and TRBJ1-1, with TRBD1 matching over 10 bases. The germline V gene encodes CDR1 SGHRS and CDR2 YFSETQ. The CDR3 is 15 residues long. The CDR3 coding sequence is TGCGCCAGCACCTTGGGGACAGGGGCGAACACTGAAGCTTTCTTT. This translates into CASTLGTGANTEAFF.

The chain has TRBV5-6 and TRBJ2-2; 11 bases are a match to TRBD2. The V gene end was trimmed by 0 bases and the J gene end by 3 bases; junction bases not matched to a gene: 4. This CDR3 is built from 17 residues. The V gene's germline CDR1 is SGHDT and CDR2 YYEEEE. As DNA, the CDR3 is TGTGCCAGCAGCTTGGGCCTAGCGGGGGGTTACACCGGGGAGCTGTTTTTT. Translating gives CASSLGLAGGYTGELFF.

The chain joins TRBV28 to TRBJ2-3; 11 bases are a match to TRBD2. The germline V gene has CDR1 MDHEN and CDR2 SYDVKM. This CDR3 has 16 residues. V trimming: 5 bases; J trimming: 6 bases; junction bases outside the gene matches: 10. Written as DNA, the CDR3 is TGTGCCAGCAGTAACGGACTAGCGGGCCGGCGGGATACGCAGTATTTT. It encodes CASSNGLAGRRDTQYF.

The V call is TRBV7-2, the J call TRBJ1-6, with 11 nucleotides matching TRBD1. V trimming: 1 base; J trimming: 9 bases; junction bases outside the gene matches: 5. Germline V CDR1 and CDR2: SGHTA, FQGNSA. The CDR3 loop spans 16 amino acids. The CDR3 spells CASSLGTGGAGSPLHF. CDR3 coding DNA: TGTGCCAGCAGCTTAGGGACAGGGGGCGCCGGTTCACCCCTCCACTTT.

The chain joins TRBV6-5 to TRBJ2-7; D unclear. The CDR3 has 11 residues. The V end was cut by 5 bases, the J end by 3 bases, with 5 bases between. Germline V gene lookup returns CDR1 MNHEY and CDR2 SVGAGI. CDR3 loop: CASSPNYEQYF. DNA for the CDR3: TGTGCCAGCAGTCCTAACTACGAGCAGTACTTC.

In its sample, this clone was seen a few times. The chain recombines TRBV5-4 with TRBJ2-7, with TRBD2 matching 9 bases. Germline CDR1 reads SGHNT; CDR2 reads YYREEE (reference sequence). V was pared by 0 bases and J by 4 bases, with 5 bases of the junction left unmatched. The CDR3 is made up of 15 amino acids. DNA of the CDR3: TGTGCCAGCAGCTTGGACGGGACTAGCAGTTACGAGCAGTACTTC. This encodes CASSLDGTSSYEQYF.

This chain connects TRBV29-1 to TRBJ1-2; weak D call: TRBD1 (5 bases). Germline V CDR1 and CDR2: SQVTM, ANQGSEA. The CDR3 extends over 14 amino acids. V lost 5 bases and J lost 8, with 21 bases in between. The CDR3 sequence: CSVIEPGTIPGYTF. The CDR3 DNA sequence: TGCAGCGTTATTGAGCCCGGGACTATACCGGGCTACACCTTC. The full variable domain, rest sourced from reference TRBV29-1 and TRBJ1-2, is SAVISQKPSRDICQRGTSLTIQCQVDSQVTMMFWYRQQPGQSLTLIATANQGSEATYESGFVIDKFPISRPNLTFSTLTVSNMSPEDSSIYLCSVIEPGTIPGYTFGSGTRLTVV.

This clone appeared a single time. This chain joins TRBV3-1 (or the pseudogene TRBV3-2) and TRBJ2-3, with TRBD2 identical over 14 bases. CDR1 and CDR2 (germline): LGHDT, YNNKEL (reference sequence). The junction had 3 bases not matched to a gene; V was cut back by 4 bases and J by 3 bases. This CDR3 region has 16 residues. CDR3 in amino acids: CASSPRTSGGTDTQYF. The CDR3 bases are TGTGCCAGCAGCCCTCGGACTAGCGGGGGGACAGATACGCAGTATTTT.

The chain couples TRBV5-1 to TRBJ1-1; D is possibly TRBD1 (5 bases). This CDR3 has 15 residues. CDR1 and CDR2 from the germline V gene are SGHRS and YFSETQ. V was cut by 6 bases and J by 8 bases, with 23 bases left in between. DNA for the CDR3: TGCGCCAGCACAATCCACGGGGGGTTTCTGGCCGAAGCTTTCTTT. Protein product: CASTIHGGFLAEAFF.

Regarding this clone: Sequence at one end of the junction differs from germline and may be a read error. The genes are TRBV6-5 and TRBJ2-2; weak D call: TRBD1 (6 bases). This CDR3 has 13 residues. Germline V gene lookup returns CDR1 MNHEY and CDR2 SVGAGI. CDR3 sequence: CASNYGQTGELFF. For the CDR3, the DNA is TGTGCCAGCAATTACGGACAGACCGGGGAGCTGTTTTTT.

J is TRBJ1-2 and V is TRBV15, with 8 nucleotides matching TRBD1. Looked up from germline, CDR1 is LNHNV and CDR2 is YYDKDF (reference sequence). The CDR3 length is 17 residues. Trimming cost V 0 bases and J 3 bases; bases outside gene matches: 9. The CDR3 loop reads CATSRDRDRRKDYGYTF. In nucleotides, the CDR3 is TGTGCCACCAGCAGAGACCGGGACAGGAGGAAAGACTATGGCTACACCTTC.

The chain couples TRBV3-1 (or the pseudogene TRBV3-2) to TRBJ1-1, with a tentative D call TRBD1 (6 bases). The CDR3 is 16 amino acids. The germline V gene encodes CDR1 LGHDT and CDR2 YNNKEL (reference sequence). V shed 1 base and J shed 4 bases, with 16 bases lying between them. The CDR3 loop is CASSQGIGGRRTEAFF. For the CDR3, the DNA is TGTGCCAGCAGCCAAGGGATCGGGGGGCGACGCACTGAAGCTTTCTTT.

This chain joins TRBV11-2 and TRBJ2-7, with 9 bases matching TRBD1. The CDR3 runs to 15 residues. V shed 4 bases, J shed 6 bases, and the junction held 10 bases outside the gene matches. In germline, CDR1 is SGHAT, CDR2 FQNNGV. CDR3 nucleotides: TGTGCCAGCAGCTGGGCCGGGACAGGGAGCTCCGAGCAGTACTTC. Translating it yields CASSWAGTGSSEQYF. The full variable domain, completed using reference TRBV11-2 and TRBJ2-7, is EAGVAQSPRYKIIEKRQSVAFWCNPISGHATLYWYQQILGQGPKLLIQFQNNGVVDDSQLPKDRFSAERLKGVDSTLKIQPAKLEDSAVYLCASSWAGTGSSEQYFGPGTRLTVT.

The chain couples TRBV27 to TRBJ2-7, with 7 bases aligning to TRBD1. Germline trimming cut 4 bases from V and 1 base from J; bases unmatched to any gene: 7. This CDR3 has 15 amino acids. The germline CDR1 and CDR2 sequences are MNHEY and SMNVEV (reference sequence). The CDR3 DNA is TGTGCCAGCAGTTCCTCGGGACAGCCGTCCTACGAGCAGTACTTC. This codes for CASSSSGQPSYEQYF.

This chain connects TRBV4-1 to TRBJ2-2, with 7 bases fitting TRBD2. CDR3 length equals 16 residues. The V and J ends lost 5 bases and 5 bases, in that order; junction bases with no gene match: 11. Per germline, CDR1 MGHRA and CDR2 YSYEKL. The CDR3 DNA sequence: TGCGCCAGCAGCACCTTGGGGTCTAGCGGTACCGGGGAGCTGTTTTTT. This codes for CASSTLGSSGTGELFF.